A selection of T cell receptor beta chains follows, all from one sample in a study of STAT3 mutations in large granular lymphocyte leukemia. TCRdb keeps only in-frame clones here, not all; method: immunoSEQ multiplex PCR. The sample carries some 31,000 clones, around 88% recorded once. The sample taken for sequencing was peripheral blood mononuclear cells. The receptors shown here come from a man in his sixties with T-cell large granular lymphocyte leukemia. Some clones in this sample may be carry-over from other donors' samples. Both conserved end residues are part of each CDR3. Fields, in order: J gene, clone size, D gene, V gene, CDR3 DNA, CDR3 protein. The D gene is left open where the match is weak. Clone size, where shown, is once, few, many, or a class for clones that have expanded.

TRBJ2-1,-,-,TRBV10-3,TGTGCCATCAGTCCCCCCAGGGGTGAGCAGTTCTTC,CAISPPRGEQFF
TRBJ2-7,-,TRBD2,TRBV5-1,TGCGCCAGCAGCTTGCGGGGGACTAGGGGCGACGAGCAGTACTTC,CASSLRGTRGDEQYF
TRBJ2-7,-,TRBD2,TRBV5-1,TGCGCCAGCAGCCTCACTAGCGGGAGGGCCCAGTACGAGCAGTACTTC,CASSLTSGRAQYEQYF
TRBJ1-2,-,-,TRBV7-9,TGTGCCAGCGACCCGGATGGGGGTGGCTACACCTTC,CASDPDGGGYTF
TRBJ2-7,-,-,TRBV28,TGTGCCAGCAGAATAGCTGCCCCCTACGAGCAGTACTTC,CASRIAAPYEQYF
TRBJ1-4,-,-,TRBV5-4,TGTGCCAGCAGCTCCGATTTCTCTAATGAAAAACTGTTTTTT,CASSSDFSNEKLFF
TRBJ1-5,-,-,TRBV25-1,TGTGCCAGCAGTGAATATGGGGGCAATCAGCCCCAGCATTTT,CASSEYGGNQPQHF
TRBJ2-3,-,TRBD2,TRBV28,TGTGCCAGCAGTGGACCACAGGGATGGACTAGCGGGAGATTCACAGATACGCAGTATTTT,CASSGPQGWTSGRFTDTQYF
TRBJ2-3,-,TRBD2,TRBV5-1,TGCGCCAGCAGTCAGACTAGCGGTAGCACAGATACGCAGTATTTT,CASSQTSGSTDTQYF
TRBJ1-4,-,-,TRBV7-9,TGTGCCAGCAGCTTAGAACAGGCCGCAACTAATGAAAAACTGTTTTTT,CASSLEQAATNEKLFF
TRBJ2-3,-,-,TRBV5-1,TGCGCCGGGCGGACGGACCCCTCTAGCACAGATACGCAGTATTTT,CAGRTDPSSTDTQYF
TRBJ2-5,-,TRBD2,TRBV28,TGTGCCAGCAGTCGACTAGCAGCGCATCAAGAGACCCAGTACTTC,CASSRLAAHQETQYF
TRBJ2-3,few,-,TRBV5-8,TGTGCCAGCTCGGCCGCCCCCCATACGCAGTATTTT,CASSAAPHTQYF
TRBJ2-1,once,TRBD2,TRBV6-5,TGTGCCAGCAGCGCGGGGGGGGGTTATGTGCGGCAGTTCTTC,CASSAGGGYVRQFF
TRBJ2-7,-,-,TRBV27,TGTGCCAGCACCTTACCTCAGGGGTGGACCTACGAGCAGTACTTC,CASTLPQGWTYEQYF
TRBJ1-4,-,-,TRBV6-5,TGTGCCAGCAAAGAGGGAAACTACGAAAAACTGTTTTTT,CASKEGNYEKLFF
TRBJ1-1,-,-,TRBV5-1,TGCGCCAGCAGCCCCATATTCTCTAGGGGGATGAACACTGAAGCTTTCTTT,CASSPIFSRGMNTEAFF
TRBJ1-4,-,-,TRBV29-1,TGCAGCGTATACCAGGGAGATGAAAAACTGTTTTTT,CSVYQGDEKLFF
TRBJ1-6,-,TRBD1,TRBV5-1,TGCGCCAGCAGCGTCCCGGGACAGGATAATTCACCCCTCCACTTT,CASSVPGQDNSPLHF
TRBJ2-7,-,-,TRBV4-3,TGCGCCAGCAGCCAAGAGTCGTTATCCGACGAGCAGTACTTC,CASSQESLSDEQYF
TRBJ2-1,-,-,TRBV18,TGTGCCAGCTCACCGGTCGGCGGCCTAGGGGTACGGGGACCCTTTTACAATGAGCAGTTCTTC,CASSPVGGLGVRGPFYNEQFF
TRBJ2-7,-,TRBD2,TRBV7-2,TGTGCCAGCAGCTTAGGGACTAGCGGTTTCGAGCAGTACTTC,CASSLGTSGFEQYF
TRBJ2-7,-,TRBD2,TRBV6-1,TGTGCCAGCAGTGAAGCCCCACTAGCGGGAGCGATGTACGAGCAGTACTTC,CASSEAPLAGAMYEQYF
TRBJ1-6,-,-,TRBV5-1,TGCGCCAGCAGCCGGAATGCGGGTATGGGTTCACCCCTCCACTTT,CASSRNAGMGSPLHF
TRBJ1-1,-,-,TRBV5-1,TGCGCCAGCAGCTCGGCCTCTGGGGACACTGAAGCTTTCTTT,CASSSASGDTEAFF
TRBJ1-5,-,-,TRBV15,TGTGCCACCAGCCCTCATAACAGGGTCGGCAATCAGCCCCAGCATTTT,CATSPHNRVGNQPQHF
TRBJ2-5,-,-,TRBV10-3,TGTGCCATCAGTGGGGGGGAAGAGACCCAGTACTTC,CAISGGEETQYF
TRBJ2-3,-,-,TRBV5-1,TGCGCCAGCAGCTCCGGGGAACTCCTTGATACGCAGTATTTT,CASSSGELLDTQYF
TRBJ1-1,-,-,TRBV7-9,TGTGCCAGCAGCTTAGGTTTGGCAGGAACAAACACTGAAGCTTTCTTT,CASSLGLAGTNTEAFF
TRBJ2-7,-,-,TRBV10-2,TGCGCCAGCAGTGGCGACTACGAGCAGTACTTC,CASSGDYEQYF
TRBJ1-5,-,-,TRBV2,TGTGCCAGCAGCGATGGGGGAGGGGATGGGCAGCCCCAGCATTTT,CASSDGGGDGQPQHF
TRBJ1-3,-,-,TRBV5-1,TGCGCCAGCAGCCGGGACGGGGCCTCTGGAAACACCATATATTTT,CASSRDGASGNTIYF
TRBJ2-7,-,-,TRBV7-8,TGTGCCAGCAGCTTAGAAGTGATTTGGGAGGGGGCGAGGTACGAGCAGTACTTC,CASSLEVIWEGARYEQYF
TRBJ1-5,few,-,TRBV23-1,TGCGCCAGCAGTCGGGGGGGCGCAGAAGGCAATCAGCCCCAGCATTTT,CASSRGGAEGNQPQHF
TRBJ2-5,few,-,TRBV18,TGTGCCAGCTCACCCTTTGACCAGCCCCCAGAGACCCAGTACTTC,CASSPFDQPPETQYF
TRBJ1-1,-,-,TRBV9,TGTGCCAGCAGCGCCGGGAGTTTGGGAAACACTGAAGCTTTCTTT,CASSAGSLGNTEAFF
TRBJ2-2,once,TRBD2,TRBV5-1,TGCGCCAGCAGCTTACTCCCCGGGACTAGTTCCCCCGGGGAGCTGTTTTTT,CASSLLPGTSSPGELFF